The subject of this entry is one TCR beta chain. The data originate from a study of blood T cell repertoires in COVID-19. Study information: The United States, Italy and Spain provided the acute and convalescent COVID-19 samples. T cells, B-cell-depleted T cells, or PBMCs provided the cDNA or gDNA that served as material.

CDR3 length equals 12 residues. Germline loops: CDR1 SGHRS, CDR2 YFSETQ. Unmatched junction bases numbered 3, after V lost 7 bases and J lost 4 bases. In the authors' workflow: Researchers report that nucleated cell counts were estimated from reference gene primer amplification. Method: immunoSEQ multiplex PCR; TCRdb's copy keeps in-frame clones and lacks some. The DNA gave D and trimming, while V, J and clone size come from that table. The table has 90,000 to 120,000 clones, roughly 92% seen once. The TCR sequence derives from a man in his fifties or sixties with acute or convalescent COVID-19. The specimen was peripheral blood. The J gene is TRBJ1-2, the V gene TRBV5-1, with 8 bases lining up with TRBD1. The CDR3 reads CASSGGGYGYTF. The DNA of the CDR3 is TGCGCCAGCTCAGGGGGCGGCTATGGCTACACCTTC.